This entry lists 31 T cell receptor beta chains sequenced from one sample in a study of blood T cell repertoires in COVID-19. The repertoire was sequenced with immunoSEQ multiplex PCR; TCRdb's copy has only in-frame clones and lacks some. This table has about 120,000 clones, about 86% appearing once. Sequencing input: peripheral blood. The origin of the receptors is a woman aged 50 to 60 with acute or convalescent COVID-19.

The chain carries TRBV11-2 and TRBJ2-7; 11 bases match TRBD2. Germline V gene lookup returns CDR1 SGHAT and CDR2 FQNNGV. CDR3 length: 16 amino acids. The V and J ends lost 5 bases and 3 bases, in that order; junction bases with no gene match: 9. The CDR3 reads CASSPKTSGNLYEQYF. CDR3 nucleotides: TGTGCCAGCAGCCCTAAGACTAGCGGGAATCTCTACGAGCAGTACTTC.

V is TRBV4-3 and J is TRBJ2-1; TRBD2 agrees at 10 bases. This CDR3 region has 16 residues. V trimming: 1 base; J trimming: 7 bases; junction bases outside the gene matches: 7. CDR1 is LGHNA and CDR2 is YSLEER in the germline V gene. CDR3 loop: CASSQGSAGGGNEQFF. CDR3 DNA: TGCGCCAGCAGCCAAGGATCAGCGGGAGGGGGGAATGAGCAGTTCTTC.

V gene TRBV6-2 or TRBV6-3 combines with J gene TRBJ1-2, with D tentatively TRBD1 (5 bases). In germline, CDR1 is MNHEY, CDR2 SVGEGT. This CDR3 region has 14 residues. The germline V and J ends were trimmed by 2 bases and 3 bases, with 10 bases remaining between them. The chain's CDR3 is CASSYPGLDYGYTF. CDR3 nucleotides: TGTGCCAGCAGTTACCCGGGACTCGACTATGGCTACACCTTC.

J is TRBJ1-2 and V is TRBV5-1; 7 positions match TRBD1. CDR3 length: 16 amino acids. V was pared by 2 bases and J by 0 bases, with 7 bases of the junction left unmatched. Per the germline V gene, CDR1 is SGHRS and CDR2 is YFSETQ. CDR3 in DNA: TGCGCCAGCAGCTTTACCCTTGGGACAGCTAACTATGGCTACACCTTC. Protein sequence: CASSFTLGTANYGYTF.

The chain has TRBV27 and TRBJ2-4, with D possibly matching TRBD1 (5 bases). Germline assignment: CDR1 MNHEY and CDR2 SMNVEV (reference sequence). CDR3 length: 15 amino acids. V was clipped by 7 bases and J by 0 bases, with 13 bases between them. CDR3 amino acids: CASIPRQRAKNIQYF. CDR3 nucleotides: TGTGCCAGCATCCCCAGACAGAGAGCCAAAAACATTCAGTACTTC.

The chain combines TRBV19 with TRBJ2-3, with TRBD2 matching 10 bases. CDR1 LNHDA and CDR2 SQIVND come from the germline V gene (reference sequence). The CDR3 loop spans 16 amino acids. J lost 7 bases, V lost 6 bases, and 13 bases had no gene match. CDR3 sequence: CASRANERGGKNTQYF. The CDR3 DNA sequence: TGTGCCAGTAGGGCGAACGAGCGGGGGGGAAAAAATACGCAGTATTTT. The entire variable domain, with the rest obtained from reference TRBV19 and TRBJ2-3, is as follows: DGGITQSPKYLFRKEGQNVTLSCEQNLNHDAMYWYRQDPGQGLRLIYYSQIVNDFQKGDIAEGYSVSREKKESFPLTVTSAQKNPTAFYLCASRANERGGKNTQYFGPGTRLTVL.

This clone appeared many times. The chain is built from TRBV7-3 and TRBJ2-2; 7 nucleotides align to TRBD2. CDR1 SGHTA and CDR2 FQGTGA come from the germline V gene. With V trimmed by 3 bases and J by 4 bases, 8 bases remained unmatched. This CDR3 spans 16 amino acids. The CDR3 loop is CASSFGAGGSTGELFF. The CDR3 DNA reads as TGTGCCAGCAGCTTCGGAGCCGGGGGGTCCACCGGGGAGCTGTTTTTT.

This chain joins TRBV7-2 and TRBJ2-1, with D maybe TRBD1 (6 bases). The CDR3 length is 12 residues. Trimming shortened V by 7 bases and J by 9 bases, and 13 bases separated the two germline ends. Germline CDR1 reads SGHTA; CDR2 reads FQGNSA. The CDR3 protein is CASTRGGFEQFF. CDR3 DNA: TGTGCCAGCACTCGTGGGGGCTTTGAGCAGTTCTTC.

Concerning this clone: Germline is not matched at one junction end, which may reflect a read error. The chain joins TRBV5-6 to TRBJ2-7; TRBD1 agrees at 9 bases. The V gene's germline CDR1 is SGHDT and CDR2 YYEEEE. The CDR3 has 13 amino acids. CDR3 sequence (DNA): TGTGCCAGCAGCTTCGGTCGGAAGACAGGGGGGGACTTC. This gives the protein CASSFGRKTGGDF.

This clone appeared a single time. The rearrangement uses TRBV7-2 and TRBJ2-1; 7 positions agree with TRBD1. V was clipped by 1 base and J by 6 bases; unmatched bases: 6. Germline V lookup: CDR1 SGHTA, CDR2 FQGNSA. The CDR3 contains 15 residues. CDR3 protein: CASSLVSRGSNEQFF. As DNA, the CDR3 is TGTGCCAGCAGCTTAGTGAGCAGGGGGAGCAATGAGCAGTTCTTC.

This clone was seen just once. The rearrangement joins TRBV3-1 (or the pseudogene TRBV3-2) to TRBJ1-1; D gene ambiguous. This CDR3 region has 13 residues. Deletions cut 2 bases from V and 3 bases from J, with 7 bases between. Germline V gene sequence: CDR1 LGHDT, CDR2 YNNKEL (reference sequence). This chain's CDR3 is CASSQPPDTEAFF. The DNA for the CDR3 is TGTGCCAGCAGCCAACCCCCCGACACTGAAGCTTTCTTT.

The V gene is TRBV18, the J gene TRBJ2-7, with D unresolved. The CDR3 has 13 residues. From germline, CDR1 is KGHSH and CDR2 LQKENI. V was shortened by 3 bases and J by 2 bases, with 8 bases between the two germline ends. The CDR3 bases are TGTGCCAGCTCACCTCGACTTCCCTACGAGCAGTACTTC. Translation: CASSPRLPYEQYF.

The J gene is TRBJ2-4, the V gene TRBV19, with 7 nucleotides matching TRBD1. V shed 4 bases, J shed 2 bases, and the junction held 5 bases outside the gene matches. This CDR3 region has 15 residues. CDR1 LNHDA and CDR2 SQIVND come from the germline V gene (reference sequence). The CDR3 here is CASSTSGGTKNIQYF. CDR3 DNA: TGTGCCAGTAGTACGTCAGGGGGTACCAAAAACATTCAGTACTTC.

This clone has a single count. The V and J genes are TRBV7-9 and TRBJ2-5, with D possibly TRBD2 on 5 matching bases. CDR1 SEHNR and CDR2 FQNEAQ come from the germline V gene (reference sequence). Trimming took off 5 bases at V and 5 bases at J, with 12 bases between the two ends. The length of the CDR3 is 13 residues. The CDR3 here is CASSGSGGETQYF. The CDR3 DNA is TGTGCCAGCAGCGGAAGCGGTGGTGAGACCCAGTACTTC. The whole variable domain, filled in from reference TRBV7-9 and TRBJ2-5, reads DTGVSQNPRHKITKRGQNVTFRCDPISEHNRLYWYRQTLGQGPEFLTYFQNEAQLEKSRLLSDRFSAERPKGSFSTLEIQRTEQGDSAMYLCASSGSGGETQYFGPGTRLLVL.

J is TRBJ2-7 and V is TRBV30, with TRBD1 as a possible D gene (6 bases). The CDR3 length is 13 residues. Trimming shortened V by 4 bases and J by 6 bases, and 16 bases separated the two germline ends. From germline, CDR1 is GTSNPN and CDR2 SVGIG (reference sequence). The CDR3 region has the DNA TGTGCCTGGAAGGACAGAAGACGAACCGAGCAGTACTTC. Protein: CAWKDRRRTEQYF.

This clone was picked up one time. The J gene is TRBJ1-1, the V gene TRBV27; 8 nucleotides align to TRBD1. With 7 bases clipped from V and 7 bases from J, the junction kept 5 bases outside the gene matches. CDR3 length: 12 amino acids. Germline values: CDR1 MNHEY, CDR2 SMNVEV (reference sequence). The CDR3 DNA reads TGTGCCAGCAACCAGGGGGCCGGTGAAGCTTTCTTT. It codes for CASNQGAGEAFF.

This chain links TRBV2 with TRBJ1-2, with unresolved D. CDR1 and CDR2 (germline): SNHLY, FYNNEI. V was pared by 3 bases and J by 4 bases, with 9 bases between. This CDR3 is 13 amino acids long. CDR3 region: CASSERQFYGYTF. In nucleotides, the CDR3 is TGTGCCAGCAGTGAGAGGCAGTTCTATGGCTACACCTTC.

A word on this clone: This CDR3 is also generated by other DNA sequences in the sample. This chain joins TRBV7-9 and TRBJ1-1; 9 positions match TRBD1. V lost 5 bases to trimming and J lost 1 base; unmatched junction nucleotides: 5. Germline loops: CDR1 SEHNR, CDR2 FQNEAQ (reference sequence). The CDR3 consists of 15 residues. CDR3 nucleotide sequence: TGTGCCAGCAGCCCCCGACAGGGGGAGAACACTGAAGCTTTCTTT. It yields the protein CASSPRQGENTEAFF.

The chain employs TRBV5-4 and TRBJ1-2; 8 nucleotides line up with TRBD1. V was pared by 5 bases and J by 3 bases, with 12 bases of the junction left unmatched. CDR1 SGHNT and CDR2 YYREEE come from the germline V gene (reference sequence). The CDR3 loop spans 16 amino acids. For the CDR3, the DNA is TGTGCCAGCAGTCGCAGGGGGCCCTTGGGCGACTATGGCTACACCTTC. It translates to CASSRRGPLGDYGYTF.

The genes are TRBV6-5 and TRBJ2-1; 9 bases map to TRBD2. Germline CDR1 is MNHEY and CDR2 is SVGAGI. The CDR3 is 14 amino acids. V trimming: 3 bases; J trimming: 8 bases; junction bases outside the gene matches: 5. Here the CDR3 DNA reads TGTGCCAGCAGTTATTCCGGGACTAGCTATGAGCAGTTCTTC. It yields the protein CASSYSGTSYEQFF.

This clone was recorded a few times. V usage is TRBV10-3 and J usage is TRBJ1-1; D remains unclear. The CDR3 runs 13 residues. CDR1 ENHRY and CDR2 SYGVKD come from the germline V gene. Trimming took off 10 bases at V and 3 bases at J, with 15 bases between the two ends. The CDR3 nucleotides are TGTGCCACGTGTCTAGAGGCAGACACTGAAGCTTTCTTT. Amino acid sequence: CATCLEADTEAFF.

V usage is TRBV3-1 (or the pseudogene TRBV3-2) and J usage is TRBJ1-1; 11 bases map to TRBD1. The CDR3 totals 14 residues. After removal of 1 base from V and 11 bases from J, the junction contained 6 bases not matched to a gene. CDR1 is LGHDT, CDR2 YNNKEL, per germline (reference sequence). The CDR3 region has the DNA TGTGCCAGCAGCCAAGGGACAGGGGGCGTGTGGGCTTTCTTT. Protein sequence: CASSQGTGGVWAFF.

The chain recombines TRBV19 with TRBJ2-1; 7 bases match TRBD1. V trimming: 3 bases; J trimming: 2 bases; junction bases outside the gene matches: 4. In germline, CDR1 is LNHDA, CDR2 SQIVND (reference sequence). CDR3 size: 15 residues. In nucleotides, the CDR3 is TGTGCCAGTAGTATTCGCAGGGGGACCTACAATGAGCAGTTCTTC. Protein: CASSIRRGTYNEQFF.

This sequence joins TRBV6-6 and TRBJ1-1, with D possibly matching TRBD1 (5 bases). Trimming stripped 6 bases from V and 4 bases from J, with 9 bases between. The germline CDR1 and CDR2 sequences are MNHNY and SVGAGI (reference sequence). The CDR3 runs to 12 residues. The CDR3 sequence: CASREQATEAFF. The CDR3 nucleotides are TGTGCCAGCAGAGAACAGGCCACTGAAGCTTTCTTT.

The genes are TRBV7-2 and TRBJ1-1, with 7 bases lining up with TRBD1. The V and J ends lost 3 bases and 3 bases, in that order; junction bases with no gene match: 1. This CDR3 is 13 amino acids long. The V gene's germline CDR1 is SGHTA and CDR2 FQGNSA. CDR3: CASSFGTDTEAFF. The DNA of the CDR3 is TGTGCCAGCAGCTTCGGGACAGACACTGAAGCTTTCTTT.

CDR3 DNA: TGTGCCAGCAGCTTGGGTGTAGCGGGGCGACCATACAATGAGCAGTTCTTC. Translation: CASSLGVAGRPYNEQFF. This sequence joins TRBV5-6 and TRBJ2-1; TRBD2 matches at 8 bases. This CDR3 comprises 17 residues. Germline V CDR1 and CDR2: SGHDT, YYEEEE. The ends lost 0 bases at V and 4 bases at J; junction bases unmatched: 9.

The chain carries TRBV9 and TRBJ2-7; TRBD2 is a possible D gene (6 bases). The germline V gene encodes CDR1 SGDLS and CDR2 YYNGEE. V dropped 2 bases and J dropped 5 bases, with 14 bases sitting between them. The CDR3 contains 14 residues. The chain's CDR3 is CASSVRQDYDEQYF. CDR3 nucleotide sequence: TGTGCCAGCAGCGTGCGTCAGGACTATGACGAGCAGTACTTC.

This rearrangement joins TRBV21-1 to TRBJ1-6; TRBD1 is taken as the D call from the table, unchecked against the DNA. TRBV21-1 is noted as a pseudogene. This CDR3 has 15 residues. CDR3 in amino acids: CASSKRDSANSPLHF. In nucleotides, the CDR3 is TGTGCCAGCAGCAAAAGGGACAGCGCAAATTCACCCCTCCACTTT.

The rearrangement joins TRBV4-2 to TRBJ2-5; the D gene is possibly TRBD2 (7 bases). V lost 0 bases to trimming and J lost 5 bases, with 10 bases between them. The CDR3 length is 14 residues. The V gene's germline CDR1 is LGHNA and CDR2 YNFKEQ. CDR3 nucleotide sequence: TGTGCCAGCAGCCAAGACGGGGGGCGGGAGACCCAGTACTTC. As protein: CASSQDGGRETQYF.

The rearrangement links TRBV4-1 to TRBJ1-4; 7 bases fit TRBD1. The CDR3 is made up of 15 amino acids. Germline CDR1 is MGHRA and CDR2 is YSYEKL. V gave up 4 bases and J gave up 7 bases; unmatched junction bases: 9. The CDR3 DNA sequence: TGCGCCAGCAGCCTCCGTTGGGACAGTGGTGAAAAACTGTTTTTT. It is translated as CASSLRWDSGEKLFF.

The gene calls are TRBV6-5 and TRBJ1-5, with 10 positions matching TRBD1. Germline V gene sequence: CDR1 MNHEY, CDR2 SVGAGI. This CDR3 spans 15 amino acids. V dropped 6 bases and J dropped 6; count of bases not matched to a gene: 8. The CDR3 bases are TGTGCCAGCAGCGGGGGACAGGGGAATCTTCAGCCCCAGCATTTT. Translating gives CASSGGQGNLQPQHF.